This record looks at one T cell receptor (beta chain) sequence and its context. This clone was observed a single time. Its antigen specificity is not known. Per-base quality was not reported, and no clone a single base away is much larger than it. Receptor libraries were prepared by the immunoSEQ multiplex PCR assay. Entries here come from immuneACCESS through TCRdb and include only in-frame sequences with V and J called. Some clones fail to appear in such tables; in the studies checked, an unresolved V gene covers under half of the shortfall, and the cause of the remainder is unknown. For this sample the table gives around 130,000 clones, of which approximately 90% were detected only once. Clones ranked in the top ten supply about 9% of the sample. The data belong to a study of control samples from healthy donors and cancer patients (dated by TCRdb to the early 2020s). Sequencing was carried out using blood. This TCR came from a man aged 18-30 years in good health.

The CDR3 has the sequence CAWLQRGSETQYF. In nucleotides, the sequence is TGTGCCTGGTTGCAGAGGGGATCGGAGACCCAGTACTTC. The rearrangement combines TRBV30 with TRBJ2-5; the D gene may be TRBD1 or TRBD2, since each aligns over 5 bases. V loses 5 bases, J loses 5 bases, and the germline ends lie 15 bases apart. The CDR3 numbers 13 residues from cysteine through phenylalanine. Only the CDR3 DNA is retained, 39 bases long and in frame from the first base. Looking up the germline V gene (reference sequence) yields CDR1 GTSNPN and CDR2 SVGIG. Here the CDR3 is joined to the reference TRBV30 and TRBJ2-5 genes, and the full variable domain is: SQTIHQWPATLVQPVGSPLSLECTVEGTSNPNLYWYRQAAGRGLQLLFYSVGIGQISSEVPQNLSASRPQDRQFILSSKKLLLSDSGFYLCAWLQRGSETQYFGPGTRLLVL.